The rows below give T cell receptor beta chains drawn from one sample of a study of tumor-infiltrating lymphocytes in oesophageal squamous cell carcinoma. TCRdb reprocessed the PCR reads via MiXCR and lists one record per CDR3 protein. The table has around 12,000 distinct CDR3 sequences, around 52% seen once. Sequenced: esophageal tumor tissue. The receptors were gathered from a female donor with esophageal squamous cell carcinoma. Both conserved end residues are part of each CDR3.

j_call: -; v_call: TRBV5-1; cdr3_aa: CASSAGTGVNEQYF
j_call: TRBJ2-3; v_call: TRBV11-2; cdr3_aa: CASSLVSSTDTQYF
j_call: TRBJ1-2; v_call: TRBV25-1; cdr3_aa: CAGRLPCSCHYGYTF
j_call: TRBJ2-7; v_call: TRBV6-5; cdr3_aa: CASSEGYEQYF
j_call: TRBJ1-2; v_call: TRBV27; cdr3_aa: CASSHILDRGLGGYTF
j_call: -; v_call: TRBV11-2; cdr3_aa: CASSLGLSETQYF
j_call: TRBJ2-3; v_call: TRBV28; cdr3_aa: CASSLGGLDTQYF
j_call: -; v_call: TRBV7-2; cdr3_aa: CASSLAFAGLAFGNEQFF
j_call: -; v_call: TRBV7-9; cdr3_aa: CASSLEQGALRKQFF
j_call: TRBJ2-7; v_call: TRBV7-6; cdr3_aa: CASSQGGGLAGTAQYF
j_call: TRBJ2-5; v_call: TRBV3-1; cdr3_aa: CASSQDLGLVQETQYF
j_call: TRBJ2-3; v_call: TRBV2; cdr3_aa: CASSPYLFEVAQYF
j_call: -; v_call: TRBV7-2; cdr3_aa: CASSLVRYEQYF
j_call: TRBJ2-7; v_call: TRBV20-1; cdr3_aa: CSARKEFWGQGSEQYF
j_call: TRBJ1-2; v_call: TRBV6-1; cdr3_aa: CASSSDRGRRYTF
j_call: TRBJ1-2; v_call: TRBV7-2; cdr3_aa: CASSSATNYGYTF
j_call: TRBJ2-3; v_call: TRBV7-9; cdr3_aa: CASSGETDTQYF
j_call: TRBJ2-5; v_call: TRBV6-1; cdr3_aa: CASSEAVGGQETQYF
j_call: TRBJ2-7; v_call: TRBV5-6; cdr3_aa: CASSLAGGPGEQYF
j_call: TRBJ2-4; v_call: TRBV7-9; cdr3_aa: CASSLGQGGSKNIQYF
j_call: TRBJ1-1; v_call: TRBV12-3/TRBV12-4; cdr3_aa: CASSTRQGIEAFF